Listed here are 17 T cell receptor beta chains from one sample, sequenced in a study of beta chain features in type 1 diabetes. These receptors' antigens are unknown. General study findings and limits: TCRB CDR3s from Type 1 diabetes patients were moderately but significantly shorter in all four CD4+ subsets.

cDNA synthesis used the whole RNA isolate, giving expressed TCRB sequences. Assay used: immunoSEQ multiplex PCR; TCRdb lists only in-frame clones, some missing. The table lists 250,000 to 300,000 clones, around 25% of them singletons. The sample comprised naive CD4+ T cells from blood. Receptors were obtained from a woman aged 25 to 39 with type 1 diabetes.

This clone was counted a few times. The J gene is TRBJ1-5, the V gene TRBV30, with unresolved D. The V gene's germline CDR1 is GTSNPN and CDR2 SVGIG (reference sequence). V was clipped by 1 base and J by 4 bases, with 8 bases between them. There are 13 residues in the CDR3. Here the CDR3 reads CAWSGTFNQPQHF. The CDR3 DNA reads as TGTGCCTGGAGTGGGACTTTTAATCAGCCCCAGCATTTT.

The table lists this clone with a few counts. This sequence joins TRBV7-9 and TRBJ1-2, with TRBD1 identical over 9 bases. The germline V gene has CDR1 SEHNR and CDR2 FQNEAQ (reference sequence). There are 14 residues in the CDR3. V dropped 5 bases and J dropped 6; count of bases not matched to a gene: 7. CDR3 bases: TGTGCCAGCAGCATTACAGGGGGCGCAGATGGCTACACCTTC. Protein product: CASSITGGADGYTF.

The chain has TRBV19 and TRBJ2-7; TRBD2 matches at 7 bases. Germline V lookup: CDR1 LNHDA, CDR2 SQIVND (reference sequence). V lost 5 bases and J lost 3; bases outside the gene matches: 4. The CDR3 is 13 amino acids. The CDR3 nucleotides are TGTGCCAGTAGTGGGGGGGGGAACTACGAGCAGTACTTC. Protein: CASSGGGNYEQYF.

The rearrangement joins TRBV6-5 to TRBJ2-5; 8 bases are shared with TRBD1. Germline values: CDR1 MNHEY, CDR2 SVGAGI. The CDR3 is 15 residues long. With V trimmed by 6 bases and J by 4 bases, 10 bases remained unmatched. DNA for the CDR3: TGTGCCAGCAGCTACACAGGACAGGGAGGAGAGACCCAGTACTTC. Its translation: CASSYTGQGGETQYF.

As for this clone: The same CDR3 also results from other DNA sequences found in this sample. V is TRBV28 and J is TRBJ2-5; D possibly corresponds to TRBD1 (6 bases). Germline CDR1 is MDHEN and CDR2 is SYDVKM. The V and J ends lost 5 bases and 2 bases respectively, with 9 bases between them. This CDR3 has 13 amino acids. The CDR3 reads CASSAGAQETQYF. The CDR3 nucleotides are TGTGCCAGCAGTGCAGGGGCGCAAGAGACCCAGTACTTC.

V is TRBV6-6 and J is TRBJ2-1, with a possible D match to TRBD1 (6 bases). Germline values: CDR1 MNHNY, CDR2 SVGAGI (reference sequence). V was clipped by 10 bases and J by 3 bases, with 22 bases between them. The CDR3 covers 16 residues. The CDR3 sequence: CATLITGSLVYNEQFF. In nucleotides, the CDR3 is TGTGCCACGCTAATTACAGGGAGTCTAGTCTACAATGAGCAGTTCTTC.

V usage is TRBV4-2 and J usage is TRBJ2-2, with D perhaps TRBD1 (5 bases). CDR3 size: 15 residues. Germline lookup yields CDR1 LGHNA and CDR2 YNFKEQ. Trimming cost V 4 bases and J 1 base, with 10 bases left between them. The CDR3 spells CASSPDTMNTGELFF. DNA for the CDR3: TGTGCCAGCAGCCCGGACACCATGAACACCGGGGAGCTGTTTTTT.

There are a few counts of this clone. The chain carries TRBV29-1 and TRBJ2-5, with 8 positions matching TRBD1. Germline V gene lookup returns CDR1 SQVTM and CDR2 ANQGSEA. The junction had 6 bases not matched to a gene; V was cut back by 4 bases and J by 5 bases. This CDR3 contains 13 residues. The CDR3 loop reads CSVGQGNIETQYF. CDR3 coding DNA: TGCAGCGTTGGACAGGGGAATATTGAGACCCAGTACTTC.

The DNA for the CDR3 is TGTGCCAGATCCTTGACGGGAAACACTGAAGCTTTCTTT. It encodes CARSLTGNTEAFF. This chain joins TRBV2 and TRBJ1-1; D unresolved. The CDR3 totals 13 residues. Trimming removed 9 bases at V and 2 bases at J, with 13 bases between. The germline V gene has CDR1 SNHLY and CDR2 FYNNEI. Complete variable domain (other parts from reference TRBV2 and TRBJ1-1): EPEVTQTPSHQVTQMGQEVILRCVPISNHLYFYWYRQILGQKVEFLVSFYNNEISEKSEIFDDQFSVERPDGSNFTLKIRSTKLEDSAMYFCARSLTGNTEAFFGQGTRLTVV.

The chain has TRBV21-1 and TRBJ2-7; the table's D gene call, TRBD2, was not cross checked with the DNA. TRBV21-1 is a pseudogene segment. The length of the CDR3 is 15 residues. Here the CDR3 reads CASSKPTSGYYEQYF. In nucleotides, the CDR3 is TGTGCCAGCAGCAAACCGACTAGCGGGTACTACGAGCAGTACTTC.

The chain combines TRBV9 with TRBJ2-1; perhaps TRBD2 as D (6 bases). The CDR3 extends over 15 amino acids. V was cut by 4 bases and J by 8 bases, with 19 bases left in between. Germline V gene lookup returns CDR1 SGDLS and CDR2 YYNGEE. CDR3: CASSPRQTPGDEQFF. CDR3 sequence (DNA): TGTGCCAGCAGCCCACGACAGACTCCGGGGGATGAGCAGTTCTTC.

With regard to this clone: At one end, the junction sequence differs from germline, possibly due to a read error. The chain is built from TRBV4-2 and TRBJ1-2; weak D call: TRBD1 (5 bases). The CDR3 is made up of 12 amino acids. CDR1 is LGHNA, CDR2 YNFKEQ, per germline. CDR3 sequence reads: CASSQGDYGYTF. The CDR3 nucleotides are TGTGCCAGCAGCCAAGGGGACTACGGCTACACCTTC.

In its sample, this clone was seen a few times. The chain links TRBV11-2 to TRBJ2-3, with 12 nucleotides matching TRBD2. The CDR3 has 16 residues. With V trimmed by 5 bases and J by 2 bases, 5 bases remained unmatched. Germline V lookup: CDR1 SGHAT, CDR2 FQNNGV. The CDR3 DNA follows: TGTGCCAGCAGCATGCGGACTAGCGGGAACACAGATACGCAGTATTTT. This gives the protein CASSMRTSGNTDTQYF.

This clone was detected only a few times. This chain links TRBV4-1 with TRBJ2-6; a weak D match, TRBD1 (5 bases). Germline V lookup: CDR1 MGHRA, CDR2 YSYEKL. The CDR3 runs to 17 residues. V was shortened by 7 bases and J by 0 bases, with 16 bases between the two germline ends. CDR3 bases: TGCGCCAGCACCCACCGGGCCCAGGGCTCTGGGGCCAACGTCCTGACTTTC. Protein: CASTHRAQGSGANVLTF.

Regarding this clone: An end of the junction does not agree with germline; a read error may underlie this. V gene TRBV28 combines with J gene TRBJ2-7, with TRBD2 matching 8 bases. CDR1 and CDR2 (germline): MDHEN, SYDVKM. The CDR3 is made up of 13 amino acids. The CDR3 DNA reads TGTGCCAGCAGGTTGATAGCGGGAAACGTTGAGAACTTC. It yields the protein CASRLIAGNVENF.

This clone showed up just a few times. This chain joins TRBV30 and TRBJ2-1, with 12 nucleotides matching TRBD2. The CDR3 runs 17 residues. V dropped 0 bases and J dropped 2; count of bases not matched to a gene: 5. The germline V gene has CDR1 GTSNPN and CDR2 SVGIG (reference sequence). CDR3 in amino acids: CAWSVWRTSGTYNEQFF. The CDR3 DNA reads as TGTGCCTGGAGTGTATGGCGGACTAGCGGGACCTACAATGAGCAGTTCTTC. Full variable domain (rest looked up from reference TRBV30 and TRBJ2-1): SQTIHQWPATLVQPVGSPLSLECTVEGTSNPNLYWYRQAAGRGLQLLFYSVGIGQISSEVPQNLSASRPQDRQFILSSKKLLLSDSGFYLCAWSVWRTSGTYNEQFFGPGTRLTVL.

The V call is TRBV2, the J call TRBJ1-2; possibly TRBD1 for D (6 bases). The CDR3 extends over 17 amino acids. The germline V gene has CDR1 SNHLY and CDR2 FYNNEI. Trimming pared 0 bases from V and 4 bases from J, leaving 18 bases between. The DNA for the CDR3 is TGTGCCAGCAGTGAAGCGCTTCTGGGGGCGATGGGCTATGGCTACACCTTC. It yields the protein CASSEALLGAMGYGYTF.